This entry features one T cell receptor (beta chain) sequence. As processed by the authors: The assay estimated nucleated cells by amplifying reference gene primers. Using immunoSEQ multiplex PCR, the repertoire was profiled, and TCRdb retains in-frame clones only, with some absent. The DNA was the basis for D and trimming; V, J and clone size are from that table. The sample shows 200,000 to 250,000 clones, 82% of them seen only once. These data are taken from a study of blood T cell repertoires in COVID-19. Study-level information: COVID-19 samples, acute and convalescent, were from the United States, Italy and Spain. T cells, B-cell-depleted T cells, or PBMCs supplied cDNA or gDNA.

Either two negative PCRs, clearance, or symptom resolution qualified Cohort 3 donors as recovered. V was trimmed by 1 base and J by 4 bases, leaving 9 bases between them. Germline V lookup: CDR1 SEHNR, CDR2 FQNEAQ (reference sequence). CDR3 size: 14 residues. The sequenced sample consisted of PBMCs or T cells enriched from blood (not recorded which). The rearrangement joins TRBV7-9 to TRBJ2-3; D is perhaps TRBD1 (5 bases). The sequence came from a woman aged 60-75 years who had recovered from COVID-19. The CDR3 here is CASSLEGLADTQYF. The DNA for the CDR3 is TGTGCCAGCAGCTTAGAGGGGCTGGCAGATACGCAGTATTTT. Full variable domain (remainder filled in from reference TRBV7-9 and TRBJ2-3): DTGVSQNPRHKITKRGQNVTFRCDPISEHNRLYWYRQTLGQGPEFLTYFQNEAQLEKSRLLSDRFSAERPKGSFSTLEIQRTEQGDSAMYLCASSLEGLADTQYFGPGTRLTVL.